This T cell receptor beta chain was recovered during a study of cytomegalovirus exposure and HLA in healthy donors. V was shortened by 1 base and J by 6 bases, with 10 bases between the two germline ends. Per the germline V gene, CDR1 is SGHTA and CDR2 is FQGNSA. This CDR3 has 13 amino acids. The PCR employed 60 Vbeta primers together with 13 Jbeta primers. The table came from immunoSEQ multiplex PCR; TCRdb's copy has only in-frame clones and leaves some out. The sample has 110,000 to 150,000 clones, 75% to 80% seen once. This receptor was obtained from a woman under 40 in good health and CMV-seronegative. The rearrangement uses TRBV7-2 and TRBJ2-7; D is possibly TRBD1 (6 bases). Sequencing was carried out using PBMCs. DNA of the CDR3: TGTGCCAGCAGCTTAGATCAGGGGCGCGAGCAGTACTTC. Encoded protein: CASSLDQGREQYF.